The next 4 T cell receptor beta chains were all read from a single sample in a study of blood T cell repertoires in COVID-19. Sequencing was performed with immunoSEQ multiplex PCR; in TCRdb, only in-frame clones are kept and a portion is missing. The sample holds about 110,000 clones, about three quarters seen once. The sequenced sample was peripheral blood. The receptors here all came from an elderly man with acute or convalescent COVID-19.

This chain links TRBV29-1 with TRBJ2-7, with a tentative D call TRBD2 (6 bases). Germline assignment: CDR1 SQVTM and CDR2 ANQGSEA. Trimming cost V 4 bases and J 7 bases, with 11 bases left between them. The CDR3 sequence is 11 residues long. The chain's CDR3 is CSVGGDREQYF. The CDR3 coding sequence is TGCAGCGTTGGGGGGGATAGAGAGCAGTACTTC.

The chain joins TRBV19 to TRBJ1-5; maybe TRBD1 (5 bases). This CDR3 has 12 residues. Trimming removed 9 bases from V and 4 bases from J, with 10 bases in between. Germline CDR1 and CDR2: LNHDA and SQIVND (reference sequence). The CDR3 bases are TGTGCCAGCAGACAGCATAATCAGCCCCAGCATTTT. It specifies CASRQHNQPQHF.

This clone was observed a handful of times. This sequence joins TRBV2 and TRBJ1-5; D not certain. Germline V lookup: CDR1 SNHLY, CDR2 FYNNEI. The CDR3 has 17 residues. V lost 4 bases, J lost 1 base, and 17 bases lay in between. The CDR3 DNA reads TGTGCCAGCAGTGGGGAAAGTGGCGGGAAGAGCAATCAGCCCCAGCATTTT. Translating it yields CASSGESGGKSNQPQHF.

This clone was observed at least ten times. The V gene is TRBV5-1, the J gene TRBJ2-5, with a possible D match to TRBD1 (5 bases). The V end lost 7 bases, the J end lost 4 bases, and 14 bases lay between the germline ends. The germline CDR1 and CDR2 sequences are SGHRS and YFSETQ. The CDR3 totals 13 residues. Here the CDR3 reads CASGPGNGETQYF. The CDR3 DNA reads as TGCGCCAGCGGCCCAGGGAACGGAGAGACCCAGTACTTC.